This is a list of T cell receptor beta chains from one sample in a study of T cell responses to AZD1222 COVID-19 vaccine. Clones were read by immunoSEQ multiplex PCR, and TCRdb kept only the in-frame ones, dropping some. In the table there are nearly 110,000 clones, 92% of which are singletons. Sequences were derived from peripheral blood, sampled 28 days after the second AZD1222 dose. These receptors were collected from an adult who received the AZD1222 COVID-19 vaccine. The CDR3 runs from the conserved cysteine through the conserved F or W. D genes are given only for firm matches.

V	J	D	CDR3	DNA
TRBV19	TRBJ2-1	NA	CASKGWGQVYNEQFF	TGTGCCAGTAAGGGGTGGGGGCAAGTATACAATGAGCAGTTCTTC
TRBV2	TRBJ1-5	TRBD1	CASRTGTNQGQPQHF	TGTGCCAGCAGGACAGGGACTAACCAGGGGCAGCCCCAGCATTTT
TRBV5-1	TRBJ2-7	TRBD2	CASSPGGRQPWEQYF	TGCGCCAGCAGCCCGGGAGGCCGACAGCCTTGGGAGCAGTACTTC
TRBV19	TRBJ2-7	NA	CASSTRAGRAYEQYF	TGTGCCAGTAGTACCCGAGCGGGTAGAGCCTACGAGCAGTACTTC
TRBV28	TRBJ1-1	NA	CASNRGGATKAFF	TGTGCCAGCAATAGGGGGGGCGCGACCAAAGCTTTCTTT
TRBV18	TRBJ1-2	TRBD1	CASSPDRGPGYTF	TGTGCCAGCTCACCAGACAGGGGGCCCGGCTACACCTTC
TRBV6-5	TRBJ2-5	NA	CASSEGVGETQYF	TGTGCCAGCAGCGAGGGGGTGGGAGAGACCCAGTACTTC
TRBV6-2/TRBV6-3	TRBJ1-4	NA	CASSSHRTGGREKLFF	TGTGCCAGCAGTTCACATCGGACGGGAGGAAGGGAAAAACTGTTTTTT
TRBV7-9	TRBJ1-4	NA	CASSLGLYEKLFF	TGTGCCAGCAGCTTAGGGCTTTATGAAAAACTGTTTTTT
TRBV6-2/TRBV6-3	TRBJ2-4	NA	CASSTFAGLAKNIQYF	TGTGCCAGCAGTACCTTTGCGGGCCTAGCCAAAAACATTCAGTACTTC
TRBV7-2	TRBJ2-5	TRBD2	CASSVQLSGGGETQYF	TGTGCCAGCAGCGTACAACTTAGCGGGGGCGGGGAGACCCAGTACTTC